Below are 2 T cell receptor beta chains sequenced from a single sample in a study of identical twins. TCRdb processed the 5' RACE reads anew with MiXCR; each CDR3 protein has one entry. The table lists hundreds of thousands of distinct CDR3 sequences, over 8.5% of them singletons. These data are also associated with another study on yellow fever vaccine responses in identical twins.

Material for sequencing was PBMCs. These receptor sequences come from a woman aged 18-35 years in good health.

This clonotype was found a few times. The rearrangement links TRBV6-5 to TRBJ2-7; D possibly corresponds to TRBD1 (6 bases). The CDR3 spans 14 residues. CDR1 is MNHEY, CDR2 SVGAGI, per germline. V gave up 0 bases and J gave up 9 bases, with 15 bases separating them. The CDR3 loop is CASSYSAGDKGQYF. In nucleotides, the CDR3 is TGTGCCAGCAGTTACTCCGCCGGGGACAAAGGGCAGTACTTC.

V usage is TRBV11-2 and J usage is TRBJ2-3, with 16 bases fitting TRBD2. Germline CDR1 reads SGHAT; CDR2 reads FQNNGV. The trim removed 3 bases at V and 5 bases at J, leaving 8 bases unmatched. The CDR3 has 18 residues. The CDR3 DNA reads TGTGCCAGCAGCTTCCCCGGGACTAGCGGGAGGGCCAAAGATACGCAGTATTTT. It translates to CASSFPGTSGRAKDTQYF.